This note documents a single TCR beta chain sequence. Antigen: not known. The data originate from a study of response to subunit inactivated influenza vaccine. Germline CDR1 ENHRY, CDR2 SYGVKD. Trimming at V came to 3 bases and at J to 5 bases, leaving 5 bases not matched to a gene. This CDR3 is 14 amino acids long. Via MiXCR, TCRdb re-called the RT-PCR reads, giving one row per CDR3 protein. The sample lists more than 550,000 distinct CDR3 sequences; 12% were seen once. Overall study findings and caveats: It was suggested by the authors that few new T cells are recruited by each seasonal influenza vaccination.

This clonotype originated in a man aged 50 to 60 who received an inactivated influenza vaccine. The rearrangement links TRBV10-3 to TRBJ2-7; 9 bases map to TRBD1. This specimen consisted of PBMCs from blood, obtained on the day of vaccination. For the CDR3, the DNA is TGTGCCATCAGTGACCGGGACAGGGTCCACGAGCAGTACTTC. It encodes CAISDRDRVHEQYF.